This T cell receptor beta chain was sequenced during a study of blood T cell repertoires in COVID-19. This CDR3 contains 13 residues. The V gene lost 4 bases and the J gene lost 3 bases, with 9 bases spanning the gap. The germline CDR1 and CDR2 sequences are WSHSY and SAAADI. In regard to this clone: The same CDR3 is also encoded by other DNA sequences in this sample.

Original processing methods: How many nucleated cells were present was estimated from reference gene primer amplification. The table came from immunoSEQ multiplex PCR; TCRdb's copy has only in-frame clones and leaves some out. The V and J calls and clone size were taken over from that table, and D and trimming were inferred from the DNA. Of 100,000 to 110,000 clones listed, roughly 92% are singletons. The TCR comes from a man in his fifties or sixties with active COVID-19. V is TRBV10-2 and J is TRBJ1-2, with D perhaps TRBD1 (5 bases). Source material: peripheral blood. The CDR3 DNA reads as TGCGCCAGCAGTGGTACAGGTGACTATGGCTACACCTTC. Protein sequence: CASSGTGDYGYTF.